This record concerns one T cell receptor (beta chain) sequence. Assay: immunoSEQ multiplex PCR; the TCRdb copy retains only in-frame clones and omits some. There are some 320,000 clones in the sample; more than 75% occur only once, and over 4% lies in the top ten. This specimen comes from a study of blood T cell repertoires in COVID-19. Across the whole study: T cells, B-cell-depleted T cells, or PBMCs provided the cDNA or gDNA that served as material.

Trimming left V 6 bases short and J 2 bases short, with 10 bases between. This CDR3 spans 13 amino acids. This chain connects TRBV12-3 or TRBV12-4 to TRBJ1-2, with TRBD1 as a possible D gene (5 bases). This TCR derives from a woman in her 30s who had recovered from COVID-19. The sequenced material came from PBMCs or T cells enriched from blood (not recorded which). CDR3 sequence: CASRGGTNYGYTF. DNA of the CDR3: TGTGCCAGCAGGGGGGGGACCAACTATGGCTACACCTTC.